This T cell receptor beta chain was found in a study of tumor and adjacent non-tumor tissue in lung cancer. On the study more broadly: Aged about 31 to 80 years, patients included more than nine men and roughly five women with stage I to III disease. Notes on the study in general: Tumor tissue had significantly higher TCR diversity than normal lung.

In this sample, this clonotype turned up many times. Its target is unknown. TCRbeta libraries were built with three rounds of nested PCR, modified from ARM-PCR. TCRdb reprocessed the multiplex PCR reads with MiXCR, giving one entry per CDR3 protein. The sample shows about 120,000 distinct CDR3 sequences, over 65% of them seen only once. The template was RNA from unsorted bulk tissue. The germline V gene has CDR1 MNHEY and CDR2 SVGEGT. The CDR3 runs to 14 residues. V lost 9 bases, J lost 1 base, and 16 bases lay in between. The gene calls are TRBV6-2 or TRBV6-3 and TRBJ2-7; D gene unclear. Material for sequencing was lung tumor tissue. This sequence was found in a man younger than 40 with non-small cell lung cancer. In nucleotides, the CDR3 is TGTGCCAGTCCGCAGAGGCGTGGGTCCTACGAGCAGTACTTC. Protein sequence: CASPQRRGSYEQYF.